This passage covers 10 T cell receptor beta chains from one sample sequenced in a study of cytomegalovirus exposure and HLA in healthy donors. Data came from immunoSEQ multiplex PCR; TCRdb stores just in-frame clones and leaves some out. This table has about 170,000 clones, 95% to 97% appearing once. Input material: PBMCs. These receptors were obtained from a woman aged 18-29 years in good health and CMV-seronegative.

The rearrangement uses TRBV5-5 and TRBJ1-1, with D hard to call. Trimming stripped 2 bases from V and 0 bases from J, with 17 bases between. CDR3 length: 17 amino acids. CDR1 and CDR2 from the germline V gene are SGHKS and YYEKEE (reference sequence). The CDR3 region is CASSFFPSSNLNTEAFF. The DNA of the CDR3 is TGTGCCAGCAGCTTCTTTCCTAGCTCAAATCTGAACACTGAAGCTTTCTTT. The variable domain in full, with the rest retrieved from reference TRBV5-5 and TRBJ1-1, is DAGVTQSPTHLIKTRGQQVTLRCSPISGHKSVSWYQQVLGQGPQFIFQYYEKEERGRGNFPDRFSARQFPNYSSELNVNALLLGDSALYLCASSFFPSSNLNTEAFFGQGTRLTVV.

The V call is TRBV2, the J call TRBJ2-3; D possibly corresponds to TRBD1 (5 bases). The CDR3 runs 14 residues. CDR1 is SNHLY and CDR2 is FYNNEI in the germline V gene. V was cut by 1 base and J by 2 bases, with 7 bases left in between. The CDR3 coding sequence is TGTGCCAGCAGTGAAGACAGGCTCACAGATACGCAGTATTTT. It codes for CASSEDRLTDTQYF.

The chain links TRBV19 to TRBJ1-6; no clear D gene. The germline V gene encodes CDR1 LNHDA and CDR2 SQIVND (reference sequence). CDR3 length equals 14 residues. Between the trimmed V and J ends, which lost 1 base and 7 bases, there was a span of 8 bases. The CDR3 DNA is TGTGCCAGTAGTATAGTGGGAGGCAATTCACCCCTCCACTTT. The encoded protein is CASSIVGGNSPLHF.

The genes are TRBV4-2 and TRBJ1-1; tentative D call: TRBD1 (5 bases). CDR1 LGHNA and CDR2 YNFKEQ come from the germline V gene. V was trimmed by 0 bases and J by 1 base, leaving 9 bases between them. The CDR3 runs 15 residues. The CDR3 loop is CASSQEGTGNTEAFF. CDR3 sequence (DNA): TGTGCCAGCAGCCAAGAGGGGACTGGGAACACTGAAGCTTTCTTT.

The DNA of the CDR3 is TGTGCCAGCAGCGGAAGTCAGGACAGGGGTTTTTCAGACTATGGCTACACCTTC. It yields the protein CASSGSQDRGFSDYGYTF. The J gene is TRBJ1-2, the V gene TRBV9; 9 nucleotides match TRBD1. Germline values: CDR1 SGDLS, CDR2 YYNGEE. With 3 bases clipped from V and 3 bases from J, the junction kept 15 bases outside the gene matches. The CDR3 runs to 18 residues. Together with reference TRBV9 and TRBJ1-2, the CDR3 gives the full variable domain: DSGVTQTPKHLITATGQRVTLRCSPRSGDLSVYWYQQSLDQGLQFLIQYYNGEERAKGNILERFSAQQFPDLHSELNLSSLELGDSALYFCASSGSQDRGFSDYGYTFGSGTRLTVV.

V and J are TRBV6-5 and TRBJ1-4, with D uncertain. Germline assignment: CDR1 MNHEY and CDR2 SVGAGI. This CDR3 region has 14 residues. Trimming took 2 bases from V and 5 from J, leaving 9 bases between them. DNA of the CDR3: TGTGCCAGCAGTTACGTGTCGGGGAATGAAAAACTGTTTTTT. Amino acids: CASSYVSGNEKLFF.

The table lists this clone with a count of one. The chain links TRBV7-9 to TRBJ2-2, with no clear D. The V and J ends lost 1 base and 1 base respectively, with 7 bases between them. This CDR3 is built from 15 residues. The germline CDR1 and CDR2 sequences are SEHNR and FQNEAQ (reference sequence). The CDR3 protein is CASSLELQNTGELFF. CDR3 coding DNA: TGTGCCAGCAGCTTAGAACTCCAGAACACCGGGGAGCTGTTTTTT. Together with reference TRBV7-9 and TRBJ2-2, the CDR3 gives the full variable domain: DTGVSQNPRHKITKRGQNVTFRCDPISEHNRLYWYRQTLGQGPEFLTYFQNEAQLEKSRLLSDRFSAERPKGSFSTLEIQRTEQGDSAMYLCASSLELQNTGELFFGEGSRLTVL.

In DNA, the CDR3 is TGTGCCAGCAGTGGATCCGGGACAGTGGGCAATCAGCCCCAGCATTTT. Its protein product is CASSGSGTVGNQPQHF. This rearrangement joins TRBV6-4 to TRBJ1-5; TRBD1 agrees at 7 bases. This CDR3 contains 16 residues. V dropped 4 bases and J dropped 2; count of bases not matched to a gene: 8. Germline CDR1 is MRHNA and CDR2 is SNTAGT.

This rearrangement joins TRBV30 to TRBJ1-1, with D uncertain. The CDR3 is 11 amino acids. Germline CDR1 is GTSNPN and CDR2 is SVGIG (reference sequence). The ends were cut back, 2 bases at V and 3 bases at J, with 4 bases in the middle. In nucleotides, the CDR3 is TGTGCCTGGAGTCGGGACACTGAAGCTTTCTTT. Translated: CAWSRDTEAFF.

This clone was detected only once. V is TRBV11-2 and J is TRBJ1-2; D might be TRBD1 (6 bases). The germline V and J ends were trimmed by 2 bases and 4 bases, with 14 bases remaining between them. Germline lookup yields CDR1 SGHAT and CDR2 FQNNGV. The CDR3 runs to 15 residues. In DNA, the CDR3 is TGTGCCAGCAGCTTAATTAGGGGGGGTCGCTATGGCTACACCTTC. This encodes CASSLIRGGRYGYTF.